The 27 T cell receptor beta chains presented below share a single source sample, sequenced in a study of blood T cell repertoires in COVID-19. Method: immunoSEQ multiplex PCR; TCRdb's copy keeps in-frame clones and lacks some. The sample consists of 100,000 to 150,000 clones, approximately 80% of them appearing once. The sequenced sample was peripheral blood. These receptors originate from a woman aged 60 to 75 with acute or convalescent COVID-19.

This sequence joins TRBV5-1 and TRBJ2-5; TRBD2 matches 11 bases. The V gene's germline CDR1 is SGHRS and CDR2 YFSETQ. Germline trimming cut 4 bases from V and 4 bases from J; bases unmatched to any gene: 6. The CDR3 is 15 residues long. CDR3 DNA: TGCGCCAGCAGCCCTACTAGCGGGGGAGGAGAGACCCAGTACTTC. This encodes CASSPTSGGGETQYF.

The chain carries TRBV5-1 and TRBJ1-1; tentatively, D is TRBD1 (5 bases). The CDR3 loop spans 13 amino acids. The V gene's germline CDR1 is SGHRS and CDR2 YFSETQ. V dropped 4 bases and J dropped 1 base, with 8 bases sitting between them. The CDR3 region has the DNA TGCGCCAGCAGCCAGCAGGGGAACACTGAAGCTTTCTTT. This gives the protein CASSQQGNTEAFF.

This clone appeared once. The gene calls are TRBV4-1 and TRBJ2-2; D possibly corresponds to TRBD1 (6 bases). Germline V CDR1 and CDR2: MGHRA, YSYEKL. Trimming cost V 0 bases and J 6 bases, with 11 bases left between them. The CDR3 runs to 15 residues. The CDR3 protein is CASSQEEAGAGELFF. DNA for the CDR3: TGCGCCAGCAGCCAAGAAGAGGCAGGGGCCGGGGAGCTGTTTTTT.

The rearrangement links TRBV10-2 to TRBJ2-3; D gene ambiguous. The V end lost 0 bases, the J end lost 0 bases, and 10 bases lay between the germline ends. Germline-derived CDR1 and CDR2 are WSHSY and SAAADI. This CDR3 spans 16 amino acids. The CDR3 loop is CASSESIEKSTDTQYF. DNA of the CDR3: TGCGCCAGCAGTGAGTCGATAGAGAAGAGCACAGATACGCAGTATTTT.

This chain links TRBV10-3 with TRBJ1-5; TRBD1 agrees at 9 bases. The CDR3 is 14 residues long. Germline V gene sequence: CDR1 ENHRY, CDR2 SYGVKD. The V and J ends lost 3 bases and 5 bases, in that order; junction bases with no gene match: 2. The CDR3 loop is CAISDRTGDQPQHF. Here the CDR3 DNA reads TGTGCCATCAGTGACCGGACAGGGGATCAGCCCCAGCATTTT.

This chain uses TRBV18 with TRBJ2-3, with D unresolved. Germline V gene sequence: CDR1 KGHSH, CDR2 LQKENI. The V end lost 3 bases, the J end lost 6 bases, and 7 bases lay between the germline ends. The CDR3 extends over 12 amino acids. CDR3 in DNA: TGTGCCAGCTCACCCCAACGGGATACGCAGTATTTT. Protein: CASSPQRDTQYF. Full variable domain (outside the CDR3, taken from reference TRBV18 and TRBJ2-3): NAGVMQNPRHLVRRRGQEARLRCSPMKGHSHVYWYRQLPEEGLKFMVYLQKENIIDESGMPKERFSAEFPKEGPSILRIQQVVRGDSAAYFCASSPQRDTQYFGPGTRLTVL.

DNA of the CDR3: TGTGCCAGCAGTTTCCACAGGGGGTCCTACAATGAGCAGTTCTTC. Its translation: CASSFHRGSYNEQFF. The chain couples TRBV27 to TRBJ2-1; TRBD1 aligns across 8 bases. The germline V gene encodes CDR1 MNHEY and CDR2 SMNVEV (reference sequence). The CDR3 extends over 15 amino acids. J lost 1 base, V lost 3 bases, and 2 bases had no gene match.

J is TRBJ1-2 and V is TRBV4-1; D ambiguous. The CDR3 is made up of 14 amino acids. Germline lookup yields CDR1 MGHRA and CDR2 YSYEKL. Trimming took 0 bases from V and 8 from J, leaving 13 bases between them. The CDR3 DNA reads TGCGCCAGCAGCCAAGATATGACTCCGAGGGGCTACACCTTC. Translated, it gives CASSQDMTPRGYTF.

This clone was seen a few times. V usage is TRBV12-3 or TRBV12-4 and J usage is TRBJ1-5; D not certain. The CDR3 has 13 residues. With 1 base removed from V and 6 bases from J, the gap between germline ends came to 7 bases. The CDR3: CASSLDGRQPQHF. The CDR3 nucleotides read TGTGCCAGCAGTTTAGACGGTCGTCAGCCCCAGCATTTT.

The chain's CDR3 is CASSRDPTLNYGYTF. Here the CDR3 DNA reads TGTGCCAGCAGCCGCGACCCGACACTTAACTATGGCTACACCTTC. The chain links TRBV6-2 or TRBV6-3 to TRBJ1-2, with no clear D. The CDR3 has 15 amino acids. Deletions cut 6 bases from V and 1 base from J, with 15 bases between. Germline V gene data show CDR1 as MNHEY and CDR2 as SVGEGT.

This clone was counted only a few times. The CDR3 DNA is TGTGCCACCGCCCCGGGACAGTCGGACTATGGCTACACCTTC. Its translation: CATAPGQSDYGYTF. The chain combines TRBV24-1 with TRBJ1-2; 7 bases line up with TRBD1. The CDR3 loop spans 14 amino acids. Germline V CDR1 and CDR2: KGHDR, SFDVKD. The J segment lost 3 bases and the V segment lost 9 bases, leaving 9 bases of the junction unmatched.

The V gene is TRBV7-9, the J gene TRBJ1-3; no definite D call. The CDR3 covers 14 residues. Germline V gene lookup returns CDR1 SEHNR and CDR2 FQNEAQ (reference sequence). Deletions cut 5 bases from V and 3 bases from J, with 11 bases between. CDR3 in DNA: TGTGCCAGCAGCCCCCCCGGGATTGGAAACACCATATATTTT. Translating it yields CASSPPGIGNTIYF.

CDR3 sequence (DNA): TGTGCCAGCAGCTTTAGAGGAAACACTGAAGCTTTCTTT. As protein: CASSFRGNTEAFF. The rearrangement uses TRBV7-9 and TRBJ1-1, with unresolved D. Trimming shortened V by 3 bases and J by 2 bases, and 7 bases separated the two germline ends. From germline, CDR1 is SEHNR and CDR2 FQNEAQ (reference sequence). CDR3 length: 13 residues.

This sequence joins TRBV7-2 and TRBJ2-5; perhaps TRBD2 as D (5 bases). The CDR3 is 15 residues long. Trimming removed 5 bases from V and 1 base from J, with 14 bases in between. Germline CDR1 and CDR2: SGHTA and FQGNSA. DNA of the CDR3: TGTGCCAGCAGCCCCCAGTGGAGGTCCCAAGAGACCCAGTACTTC. It encodes CASSPQWRSQETQYF.

The V and J genes are TRBV19 and TRBJ2-4; 7 bases agree with TRBD1. CDR3 length equals 14 residues. CDR1 is LNHDA and CDR2 is SQIVND in the germline V gene (reference sequence). V was pared by 4 bases and J by 8 bases, with 8 bases of the junction left unmatched. CDR3 sequence (DNA): TGTGCCAGTAGTACATCGACAGGGAGAGACATTCAGTACTTC. Its protein is CASSTSTGRDIQYF.

The chain couples TRBV24-1 to TRBJ1-1; 8 bases are shared with TRBD1. CDR3 size: 14 residues. V was clipped by 3 bases and J by 1 base; unmatched bases: 0. CDR1 KGHDR and CDR2 SFDVKD come from the germline V gene. CDR3: CATSDGQGNTEAFF. The CDR3 DNA reads as TGTGCCACCAGTGATGGACAGGGGAACACTGAAGCTTTCTTT.

V usage is TRBV5-1 and J usage is TRBJ2-3; TRBD1 matches 9 bases. This CDR3 comprises 16 residues. Trimming took 1 base from V and 3 from J; bases not matched to a gene: 6. CDR1 is SGHRS, CDR2 YFSETQ, per germline. The CDR3 nucleotides are TGCGCCAGCAGCTTGCCGACAGGGGGTACAACAGATACGCAGTATTTT. Its translation is CASSLPTGGTTDTQYF.

The chain couples TRBV4-1 to TRBJ1-6; D call uncertain. Germline CDR1 reads MGHRA; CDR2 reads YSYEKL. The CDR3 extends over 15 amino acids. The ends were cut back, 0 bases at V and 9 bases at J, with 12 bases in the middle. The CDR3 loop is CASSQEVRGSSPLHF. The CDR3 DNA sequence: TGCGCCAGCAGCCAAGAGGTACGGGGAAGTTCACCCCTCCACTTT.

This clone was recorded only once. The chain is built from TRBV3-1 (or the pseudogene TRBV3-2) and TRBJ1-2; D is uncertain. The length of the CDR3 is 12 residues. CDR1 and CDR2 from the germline V gene are LGHDT and YNNKEL (reference sequence). V gave up 0 bases and J gave up 7 bases, with 6 bases separating them. The CDR3 coding sequence is TGTGCCAGCAGCCAAGATCTGAGTGGCTACACCTTC. Residues: CASSQDLSGYTF.

J is TRBJ1-3 and V is TRBV18; D gene uncertain. Trimming cost V 5 bases and J 0 bases, with 14 bases left between them. The CDR3 has 16 residues. Germline loops: CDR1 KGHSH, CDR2 LQKENI. The CDR3 DNA follows: TGTGCCAGCTCATCCTATTTAGATAGCTCTGGAAACACCATATATTTT. Protein sequence: CASSSYLDSSGNTIYF.

The chain is built from TRBV3-1 (or the pseudogene TRBV3-2) and TRBJ1-3; 7 nucleotides align to TRBD1. The germline V gene has CDR1 LGHDT and CDR2 YNNKEL (reference sequence). The CDR3 totals 15 residues. J gave up 4 bases and V 1 base, and 4 bases lay outside the gene matches. The CDR3 here is CASSQVQGSGNTIYF. In DNA form, the CDR3 reads TGTGCCAGCAGCCAAGTACAGGGGTCAGGAAACACCATATATTTT.

The genes are TRBV30 and TRBJ1-5; unclear D gene. V lost 0 bases and J 4 bases, leaving 13 bases between the germline ends. The CDR3 length is 15 residues. CDR1 and CDR2 from the germline V gene are GTSNPN and SVGIG (reference sequence). In nucleotides, the CDR3 is TGTGCCTGGAGTGTGTCGGTATACGAAAATCAGCCCCAGCATTTT. Amino acids: CAWSVSVYENQPQHF.

This rearrangement joins TRBV5-5 to TRBJ2-7, with 11 bases aligning to TRBD2. Germline lookup yields CDR1 SGHKS and CDR2 YYEKEE (reference sequence). The CDR3 totals 17 residues. J gave up 0 bases and V 5 bases, and 10 bases lay outside the gene matches. The DNA of the CDR3 is TGTGCCAGCAGAATTATAGCGGGGGGGCCTCCCTCCTACGAGCAGTACTTC. It translates to CASRIIAGGPPSYEQYF.

The chain employs TRBV6-4 and TRBJ2-3; 7 bases align to TRBD2. CDR3 length: 13 amino acids. The V segment lost 9 bases and the J segment 4 bases; nucleotides outside the gene matches: 7. The germline CDR1 and CDR2 sequences are MRHNA and SNTAGT. For the CDR3, the DNA is TGTGCCAGAAAAGCGGGGAGGGCAGATACGCAGTATTTT. This codes for CARKAGRADTQYF.

This clone was found once. The chain is built from TRBV15 and TRBJ1-2; TRBD1 might be the D (5 bases). CDR1 is LNHNV, CDR2 YYDKDF, per germline (reference sequence). The V gene lost 5 bases and the J gene lost 0 bases, with 13 bases spanning the gap. The CDR3 covers 15 residues. Here the CDR3 DNA reads TGTGCCACCAGCCCCCGGGACTCATCTAACTATGGCTACACCTTC. It specifies CATSPRDSSNYGYTF.

This clone was observed a handful of times. V usage is TRBV14 and J usage is TRBJ1-4, with D possibly matching TRBD1 (5 bases). CDR3 length: 15 residues. Trimming removed 2 bases at V and 8 bases at J, with 15 bases between. Germline CDR1 SGHDN, CDR2 FVKESK. In DNA, the CDR3 is TGTGCCAGCAGCCAAAATCGGGGGAGAGGCGAAAAACTGTTTTTT. Translated: CASSQNRGRGEKLFF.

The V gene is TRBV6-6, the J gene TRBJ1-1; perhaps TRBD1 as D (6 bases). CDR1 and CDR2 (germline): MNHNY, SVGAGI (reference sequence). The germline V and J ends were trimmed by 5 bases and 1 base, with 14 bases remaining between them. CDR3 length: 15 amino acids. CDR3 amino acids: CASSRPGVGNTEAFF. The DNA for the CDR3 is TGTGCCAGCAGTCGGCCAGGGGTTGGGAACACTGAAGCTTTCTTT.